Below are 14 T cell receptor beta chains sequenced from a single sample in a study of blood T cell repertoires in COVID-19. Assay used: immunoSEQ multiplex PCR; TCRdb lists only in-frame clones, some missing. The sample has tens of thousands of clones, around 72% seen once. Source material: peripheral blood. The receptors here all came from a woman aged 60-75 years in a cohort sampled during active or convalescent COVID-19.

The CDR3 here is CASSLVGASEAFF. The CDR3 DNA sequence: TGTGCCAGCAGCTTGGTGGGAGCTTCAGAAGCTTTCTTT. The chain links TRBV5-4 to TRBJ1-1; D gene ambiguous. The V gene's germline CDR1 is SGHNT and CDR2 YYREEE (reference sequence). The CDR3 covers 13 residues. V shed 0 bases and J shed 8 bases, with 11 bases lying between them.

The V call is TRBV5-5, the J call TRBJ2-5, with 8 bases identical to TRBD1. From germline, CDR1 is SGHKS and CDR2 YYEKEE (reference sequence). The CDR3 sequence is 14 residues long. After removal of 4 bases from V and 2 bases from J, the junction contained 4 bases not matched to a gene. The DNA of the CDR3 is TGTGCCAGCAGCACCCGACAGGGGCAAGAGACCCAGTACTTC. Residues: CASSTRQGQETQYF.

The chain is built from TRBV10-2 and TRBJ2-1; no clear D. Trimming took off 6 bases at V and 9 bases at J, with 15 bases between the two ends. CDR3 size: 13 residues. Germline CDR1 is WSHSY and CDR2 is SAAADI. The CDR3 protein is CASRPPGYGEQFF. The CDR3 DNA reads TGCGCCAGCAGGCCCCCCGGGTATGGTGAGCAGTTCTTC.

This clone was counted between two and nine times. The chain recombines TRBV7-9 with TRBJ2-3; 12 nucleotides agree with TRBD1. From germline, CDR1 is SEHNR and CDR2 FQNEAQ (reference sequence). This CDR3 spans 15 amino acids. With V trimmed by 5 bases and J by 4 bases, 4 bases remained unmatched. In DNA form, the CDR3 reads TGTGCCAGCAGCATCGGGACAGGGGGCGCAGATACGCAGTATTTT. Its translation: CASSIGTGGADTQYF.

V is TRBV18 and J is TRBJ2-2; D might be TRBD1 (5 bases). The germline CDR1 and CDR2 sequences are KGHSH and LQKENI. This CDR3 has 14 residues. The V and J ends lost 6 bases and 4 bases respectively, with 12 bases between them. The CDR3 protein is CASSRDRITGELFF. The CDR3 DNA follows: TGTGCCAGCTCCCGCGACAGAATCACCGGGGAGCTGTTTTTT.

In nucleotides, the CDR3 is TGCGCCAGCAGCTTGGGCTTAGACAGGGGCTACAATGAGCAGTTCTTC. Translation gives CASSLGLDRGYNEQFF. This chain joins TRBV5-1 and TRBJ2-1; 8 nucleotides match TRBD1. The CDR3 loop spans 16 amino acids. V gave up 0 bases and J gave up 3 bases; unmatched junction bases: 5. Germline CDR1 SGHRS, CDR2 YFSETQ.

CDR3 nucleotides: TGCAGCGTTGAAAGACAGATCATGAACACTGAAGCTTTCTTT. Protein: CSVERQIMNTEAFF. This chain uses TRBV29-1 with TRBJ1-1, with a possible D match to TRBD1 (5 bases). Trimming pared 2 bases from V and 0 bases from J, leaving 10 bases between. This CDR3 has 14 residues. Per germline, CDR1 SQVTM and CDR2 ANQGSEA.

At least ten counts were recorded for this clone. This rearrangement joins TRBV30 to TRBJ1-3, with D maybe TRBD1 (5 bases). The ends were cut back, 0 bases at V and 2 bases at J, with 11 bases in the middle. This CDR3 contains 15 residues. Per the germline V gene, CDR1 is GTSNPN and CDR2 is SVGIG (reference sequence). The CDR3: CAWSVQGATGNTIYF. For the CDR3, the DNA is TGTGCCTGGAGTGTACAAGGGGCAACTGGAAACACCATATATTTT.

As to this clone: Germline is not matched at one junction end, which may reflect a read error. This sequence joins TRBV19 and TRBJ2-1; D is perhaps TRBD1 (6 bases). CDR1 is LNHDA and CDR2 is SQIVND in the germline V gene (reference sequence). CDR3 length: 14 amino acids. For the CDR3, the DNA is TGTGCCAGTAGTATTACAGGGAGATACAATAAGCAGTTCTTC. It specifies CASSITGRYNKQFF.

The chain employs TRBV7-8 and TRBJ2-7, with 7 bases lining up with TRBD1. Germline CDR1 SGHVS, CDR2 FQNEAQ. The length of the CDR3 is 15 residues. J gave up 2 bases and V 5 bases, and 9 bases lay outside the gene matches. The CDR3 protein is CASSLKPGTAYEQYF. The DNA of the CDR3 is TGTGCCAGCAGCCTTAAGCCCGGGACAGCCTACGAGCAGTACTTC. The full variable domain, its missing parts supplied by reference TRBV7-8 and TRBJ2-7, is GAGVSQSPRYKVAKRGQDVALRCDPISGHVSLFWYQQALGQGPEFLTYFQNEAQLDKSGLPSDRFFAERPEGSVSTLKIQRTQQEDSAVYLCASSLKPGTAYEQYFGPGTRLTVT.

The chain has TRBV6-2 or TRBV6-3 and TRBJ2-5; possible D gene TRBD1, 5 bases. This CDR3 comprises 14 residues. In germline, CDR1 is MNHEY, CDR2 SVGEGT. V was shortened by 0 bases and J by 5 bases, with 10 bases between the two germline ends. Here the CDR3 reads CASSYSGAGETQYF. For the CDR3, the DNA is TGTGCCAGCAGTTACTCTGGGGCTGGCGAGACCCAGTACTTC.

The CDR3 loop reads CASSLSVQSYGYTF. CDR3 DNA: TGCGCCAGCAGCTTGAGTGTACAGAGCTATGGCTACACCTTC. The rearrangement uses TRBV5-1 and TRBJ1-2; no firm D call. Trimming took 1 base from V and 4 from J, leaving 11 bases between them. Looked up from germline, CDR1 is SGHRS and CDR2 is YFSETQ. This CDR3 region has 14 residues. The variable domain in full, completed from reference TRBV5-1 and TRBJ1-2, reads KAGVTQTPRYLIKTRGQQVTLSCSPISGHRSVSWYQQTPGQGLQFLFEYFSETQRNKGNFPGRFSGRQFSNSRSEMNVSTLELGDSALYLCASSLSVQSYGYTFGSGTRLTVV.

This clone was recorded once. The chain links TRBV5-5 to TRBJ1-5; D is undetermined. The CDR3 covers 16 residues. The germline V gene has CDR1 SGHKS and CDR2 YYEKEE (reference sequence). Trimming removed 2 bases at V and 0 bases at J, with 12 bases between. The CDR3 nucleotides are TGTGCCAGCAGCTTAGAGTGGGCTTCTAGCAATCAGCCCCAGCATTTT. It is translated as CASSLEWASSNQPQHF.

The gene calls are TRBV5-1 and TRBJ2-7; D gene unclear. This CDR3 is built from 13 residues. V dropped 0 bases and J dropped 3 bases, with 7 bases sitting between them. Looked up from germline, CDR1 is SGHRS and CDR2 is YFSETQ. CDR3 DNA sequence: TGCGCCAGCAGCTTGGTACAGAGCTACGAGCAGTACTTC. Its protein product is CASSLVQSYEQYF.